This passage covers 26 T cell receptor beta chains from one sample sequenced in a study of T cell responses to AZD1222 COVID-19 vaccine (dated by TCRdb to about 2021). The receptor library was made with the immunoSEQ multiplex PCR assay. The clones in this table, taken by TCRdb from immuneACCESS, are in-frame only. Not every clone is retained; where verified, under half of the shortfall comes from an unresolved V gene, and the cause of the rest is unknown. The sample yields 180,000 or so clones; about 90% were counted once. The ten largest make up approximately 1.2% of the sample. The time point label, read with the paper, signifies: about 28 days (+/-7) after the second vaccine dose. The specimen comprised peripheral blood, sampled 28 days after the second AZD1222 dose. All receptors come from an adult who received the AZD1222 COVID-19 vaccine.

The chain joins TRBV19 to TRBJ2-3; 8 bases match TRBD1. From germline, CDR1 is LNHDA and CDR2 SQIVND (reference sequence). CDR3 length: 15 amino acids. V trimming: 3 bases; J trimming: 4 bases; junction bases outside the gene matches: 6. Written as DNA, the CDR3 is TGTGCCAGTAGTATTAGCAGGGGGCCCCCAGATACGCAGTATTTT. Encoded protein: CASSISRGPPDTQYF.

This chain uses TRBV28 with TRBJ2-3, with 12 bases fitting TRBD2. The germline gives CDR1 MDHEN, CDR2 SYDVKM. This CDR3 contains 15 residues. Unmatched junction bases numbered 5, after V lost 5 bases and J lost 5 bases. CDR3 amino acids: CASSPGLAGLDTQYF. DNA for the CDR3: TGTGCCAGCAGTCCGGGACTAGCGGGTCTAGATACGCAGTATTTT.

This CDR3 reads CASSEAERITEAFF. The CDR3, as DNA: TGTGCCAGCAGTGAGGCGGAGAGAATCACTGAAGCTTTCTTT. The J gene is TRBJ1-1, the V gene TRBV2; no firm D call. Germline loops: CDR1 SNHLY, CDR2 FYNNEI. CDR3 length: 14 amino acids. V lost 3 bases and J 4 bases, leaving 12 bases between the germline ends.

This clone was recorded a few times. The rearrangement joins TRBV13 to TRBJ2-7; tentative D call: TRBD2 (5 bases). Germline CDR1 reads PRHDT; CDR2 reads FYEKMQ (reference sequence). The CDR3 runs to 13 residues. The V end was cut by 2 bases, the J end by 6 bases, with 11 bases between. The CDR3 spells CASSLLRDREQYF. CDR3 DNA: TGTGCCAGCAGCTTACTCCGGGATCGCGAGCAGTACTTC.

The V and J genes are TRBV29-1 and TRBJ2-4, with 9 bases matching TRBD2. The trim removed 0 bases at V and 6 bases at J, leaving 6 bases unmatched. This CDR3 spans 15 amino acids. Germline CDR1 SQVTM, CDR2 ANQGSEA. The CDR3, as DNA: TGCAGCGTTGAAGACGCGGGAGGGCCCGTAAACATTCAGTACTTC. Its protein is CSVEDAGGPVNIQYF. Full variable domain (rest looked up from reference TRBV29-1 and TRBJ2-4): SAVISQKPSRDICQRGTSLTIQCQVDSQVTMMFWYRQQPGQSLTLIATANQGSEATYESGFVIDKFPISRPNLTFSTLTVSNMSPEDSSIYLCSVEDAGGPVNIQYFGAGTRLSVL.

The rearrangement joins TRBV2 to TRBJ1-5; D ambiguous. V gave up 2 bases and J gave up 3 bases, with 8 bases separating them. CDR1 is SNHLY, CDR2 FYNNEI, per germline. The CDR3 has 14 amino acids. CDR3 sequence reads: CASSELLNNQPQHF. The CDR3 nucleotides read TGTGCCAGCAGTGAACTCCTCAACAATCAGCCCCAGCATTTT. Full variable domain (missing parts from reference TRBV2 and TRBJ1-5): EPEVTQTPSHQVTQMGQEVILRCVPISNHLYFYWYRQILGQKVEFLVSFYNNEISEKSEIFDDQFSVERPDGSNFTLKIRSTKLEDSAMYFCASSELLNNQPQHFGDGTRLSIL.

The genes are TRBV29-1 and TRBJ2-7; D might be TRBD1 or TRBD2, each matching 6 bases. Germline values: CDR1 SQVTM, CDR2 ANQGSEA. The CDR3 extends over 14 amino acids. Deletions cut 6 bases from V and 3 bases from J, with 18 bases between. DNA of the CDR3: TGCAGCGTGGGCATGACGGGGGCTTACTACGAGCAGTACTTC. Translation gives CSVGMTGAYYEQYF.

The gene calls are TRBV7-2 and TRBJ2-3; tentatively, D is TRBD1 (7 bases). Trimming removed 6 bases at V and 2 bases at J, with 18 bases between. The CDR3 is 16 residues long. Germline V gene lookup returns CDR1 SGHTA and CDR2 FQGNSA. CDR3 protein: CASRSSGGPYTDTQYF. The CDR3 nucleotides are TGTGCCAGCAGATCGTCAGGGGGGCCTTACACAGATACGCAGTATTTT. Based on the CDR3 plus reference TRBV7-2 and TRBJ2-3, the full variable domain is GAGVSQSPSNKVTEKGKDVELRCDPISGHTALYWYRQSLGQGLEFLIYFQGNSAPDKSGLPSDRFSAERTGGSVSTLTIQRTQQEDSAVYLCASRSSGGPYTDTQYFGPGTRLTVL.

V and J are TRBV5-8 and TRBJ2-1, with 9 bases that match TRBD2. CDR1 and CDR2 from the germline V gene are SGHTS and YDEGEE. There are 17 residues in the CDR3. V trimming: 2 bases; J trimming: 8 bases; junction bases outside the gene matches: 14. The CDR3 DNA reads TGTGCCAGCAGCTTCGGGCGAGGGACTAGCAGGCCCGATGAGCAGTTCTTC. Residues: CASSFGRGTSRPDEQFF.

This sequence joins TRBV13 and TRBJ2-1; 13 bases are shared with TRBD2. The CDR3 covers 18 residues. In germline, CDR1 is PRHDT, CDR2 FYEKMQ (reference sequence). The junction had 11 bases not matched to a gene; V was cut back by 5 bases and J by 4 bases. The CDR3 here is CASSPGLAGAGGYNEQFF. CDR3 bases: TGTGCCAGCAGCCCCGGACTAGCGGGAGCCGGCGGGTACAATGAGCAGTTCTTC.

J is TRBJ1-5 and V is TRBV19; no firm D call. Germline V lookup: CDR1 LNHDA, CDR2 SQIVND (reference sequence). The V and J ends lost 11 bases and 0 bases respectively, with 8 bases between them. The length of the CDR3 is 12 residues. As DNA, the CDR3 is TGTGCCGCACACGTTAGCAATCAGCCCCAGCATTTT. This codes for CAAHVSNQPQHF.

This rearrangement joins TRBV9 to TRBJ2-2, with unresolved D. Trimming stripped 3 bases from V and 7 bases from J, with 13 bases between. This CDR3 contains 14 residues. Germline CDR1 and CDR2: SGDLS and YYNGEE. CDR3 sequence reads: CASSAGDDLGELFF. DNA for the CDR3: TGTGCCAGCAGCGCCGGCGACGACCTCGGGGAGCTGTTTTTT.

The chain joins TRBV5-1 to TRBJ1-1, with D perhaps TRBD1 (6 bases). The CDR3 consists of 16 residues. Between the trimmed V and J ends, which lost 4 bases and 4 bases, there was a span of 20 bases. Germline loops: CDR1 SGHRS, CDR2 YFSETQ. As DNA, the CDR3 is TGCGCCAGCAGCGGGGGAGACACAGGGTTTGTCACTGAAGCTTTCTTT. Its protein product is CASSGGDTGFVTEAFF.

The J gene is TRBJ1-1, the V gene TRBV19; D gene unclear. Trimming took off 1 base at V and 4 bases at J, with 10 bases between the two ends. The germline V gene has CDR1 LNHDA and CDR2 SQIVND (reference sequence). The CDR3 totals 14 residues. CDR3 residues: CASSIGSWGTEAFF. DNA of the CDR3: TGTGCCAGTAGTATAGGGTCCTGGGGCACTGAAGCTTTCTTT.

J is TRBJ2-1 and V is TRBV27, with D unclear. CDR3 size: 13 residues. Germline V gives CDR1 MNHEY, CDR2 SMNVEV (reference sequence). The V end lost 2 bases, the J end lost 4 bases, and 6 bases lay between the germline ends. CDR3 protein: CASSLRAYNEQFF. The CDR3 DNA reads TGTGCCAGCAGTTTACGGGCGTACAATGAGCAGTTCTTC.

The CDR3 nucleotides are TGTGCCAGCAGCCTGGGGCAGGGACATGGCTACACCTTC. Translation: CASSLGQGHGYTF. The chain combines TRBV5-6 with TRBJ1-2, with D possibly TRBD1 on 5 matching bases. The CDR3 covers 13 residues. V lost 4 bases, J lost 6 bases, and 13 bases lay in between. The germline gives CDR1 SGHDT, CDR2 YYEEEE.

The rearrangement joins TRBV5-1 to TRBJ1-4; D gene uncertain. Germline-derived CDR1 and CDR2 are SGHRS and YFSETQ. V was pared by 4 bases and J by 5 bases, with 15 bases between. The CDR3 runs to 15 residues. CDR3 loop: CASSLVPGTNEKLFF. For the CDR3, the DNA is TGCGCCAGCAGCCTTGTTCCGGGAACGAATGAAAAACTGTTTTTT.

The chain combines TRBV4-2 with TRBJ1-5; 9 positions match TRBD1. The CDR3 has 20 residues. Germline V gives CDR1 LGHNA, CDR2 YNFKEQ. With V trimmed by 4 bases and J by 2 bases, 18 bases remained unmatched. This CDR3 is CASSPKVETGGVVGNQPQHF. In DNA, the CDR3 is TGTGCCAGCAGCCCGAAAGTCGAGACAGGGGGGGTTGTTGGCAATCAGCCCCAGCATTTT.

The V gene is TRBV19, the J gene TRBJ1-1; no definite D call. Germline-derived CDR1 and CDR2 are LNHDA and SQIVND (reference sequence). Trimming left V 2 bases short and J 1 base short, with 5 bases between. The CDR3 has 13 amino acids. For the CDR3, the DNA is TGTGCCAGTAGTATAATAGGGAACACTGAAGCTTTCTTT. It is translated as CASSIIGNTEAFF.

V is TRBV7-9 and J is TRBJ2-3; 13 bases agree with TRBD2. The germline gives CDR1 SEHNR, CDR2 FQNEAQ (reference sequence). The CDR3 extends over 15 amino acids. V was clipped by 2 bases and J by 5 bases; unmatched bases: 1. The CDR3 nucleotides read TGTGCCAGCAGCTTACGACTAGCGGGGGGAGATACGCAGTATTTT. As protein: CASSLRLAGGDTQYF.

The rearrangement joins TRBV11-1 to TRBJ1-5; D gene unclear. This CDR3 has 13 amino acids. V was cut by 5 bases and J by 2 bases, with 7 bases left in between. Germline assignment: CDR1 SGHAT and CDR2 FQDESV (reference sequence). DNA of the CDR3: TGTGCCAGCAGCCCGGGTCGCAATCAGCCCCAGCATTTT. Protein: CASSPGRNQPQHF.

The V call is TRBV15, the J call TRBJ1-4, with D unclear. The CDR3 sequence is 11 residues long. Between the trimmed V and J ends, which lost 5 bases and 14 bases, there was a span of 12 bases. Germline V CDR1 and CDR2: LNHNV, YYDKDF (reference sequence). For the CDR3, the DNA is TGTGCCACCAGCGGGCCCGTAGGGCTGTTTTTT. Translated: CATSGPVGLFF. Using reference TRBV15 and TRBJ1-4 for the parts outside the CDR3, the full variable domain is DAMVIQNPRYQVTQFGKPVTLSCSQTLNHNVMYWYQQKSSQAPKLLFHYYDKDFNNEADTPDNFQSRRPNTSFCFLDIRSPGLGDTAMYLCATSGPVGLFFGSGTQLSVL.

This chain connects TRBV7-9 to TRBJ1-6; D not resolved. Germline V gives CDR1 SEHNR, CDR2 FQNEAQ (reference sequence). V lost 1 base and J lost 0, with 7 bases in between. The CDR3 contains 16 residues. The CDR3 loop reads CASSLEAGSYNSPLHF. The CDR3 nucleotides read TGTGCCAGCAGCTTAGAGGCAGGCTCCTATAATTCACCCCTCCACTTT. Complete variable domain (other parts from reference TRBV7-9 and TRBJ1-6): DTGVSQNPRHKITKRGQNVTFRCDPISEHNRLYWYRQTLGQGPEFLTYFQNEAQLEKSRLLSDRFSAERPKGSFSTLEIQRTEQGDSAMYLCASSLEAGSYNSPLHFGNGTRLTVT.

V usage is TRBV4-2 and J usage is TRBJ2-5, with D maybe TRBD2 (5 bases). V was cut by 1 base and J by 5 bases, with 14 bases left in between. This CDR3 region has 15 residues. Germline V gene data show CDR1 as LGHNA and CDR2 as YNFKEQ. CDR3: CASSQGVGGGETQYF. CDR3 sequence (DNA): TGTGCCAGCAGCCAAGGAGTCGGCGGAGGCGAGACCCAGTACTTC.

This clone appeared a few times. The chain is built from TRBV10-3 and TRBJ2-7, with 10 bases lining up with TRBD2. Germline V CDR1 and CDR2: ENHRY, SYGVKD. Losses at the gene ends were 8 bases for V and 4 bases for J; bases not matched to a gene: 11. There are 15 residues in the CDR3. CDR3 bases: TGTGCCATCGAAAAAGAGTCTAGCGGGGGTTACGAGCAGTACTTC. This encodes CAIEKESSGGYEQYF.

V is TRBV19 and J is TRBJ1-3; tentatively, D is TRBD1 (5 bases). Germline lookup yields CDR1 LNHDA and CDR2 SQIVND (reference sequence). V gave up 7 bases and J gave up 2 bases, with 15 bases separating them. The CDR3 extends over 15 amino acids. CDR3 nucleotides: TGTGCCAGTACCGACGGGGCCGTACCTGGAAACACCATATATTTT. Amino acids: CASTDGAVPGNTIYF. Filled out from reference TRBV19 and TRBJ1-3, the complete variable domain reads DGGITQSPKYLFRKEGQNVTLSCEQNLNHDAMYWYRQDPGQGLRLIYYSQIVNDFQKGDIAEGYSVSREKKESFPLTVTSAQKNPTAFYLCASTDGAVPGNTIYFGEGSWLTVV.